The clone carrying this T cell receptor (beta chain) was seen many times. The data derive from a study of T cell clonality in common variable immunodeficiency. Generated by immunoSEQ multiplex PCR, the TCRdb table keeps only in-frame clones and is missing some. The sample contains tens of thousands of clones, none occurring once; around 1.6% lies in the top ten. The sequence derives from a person between 18 and 75 years old in good health. The sequencing input was peripheral blood mononuclear cells.

CDR3 region: CASSYGLSGASTDTQYF. The covered CDR3 bases are TGTGCCAGCAGTTACGGCCTCAGCGGAGCTAGCACAGATACG. The gene calls are TRBV6-2 or TRBV6-3 and TRBJ2-3, with D possibly matching TRBD2 (5 bases). The read stops 3 residues short of the end of the CDR3; the missing end is completed from the germline J gene. The germline CDR1 and CDR2 sequences are MNHEY and SVGEGT. The CDR3 totals 17 residues. The V gene lost 2 bases and the J gene lost 0 bases, with 15 bases spanning the gap.